Reported below is one TCR beta chain. Antigen unknown. This entry is derived from a study of T cell responses to AZD1222 COVID-19 vaccine. Overall study findings and caveats: Just six AZD1222 recipients were seropositive at baseline.

CDR1 and CDR2 from the germline V gene are SEHNR and FQNEAQ (reference sequence). This CDR3 has 15 amino acids. Trimming left V 5 bases short and J 1 base short, with 11 bases between. Sequencing was performed with immunoSEQ multiplex PCR; in TCRdb, only in-frame clones are kept and a portion is missing. The table includes some 200,000 clones, just over 90% detected once. The V gene is TRBV7-9, the J gene TRBJ2-2; perhaps TRBD2 as D (6 bases). The sequence derives from an adult in good health. Sequencing was performed on peripheral blood, taken on day 0 of AZD1222 vaccination. As DNA, the CDR3 is TGTGCCAGCAGCCTCGTGCGGGGGAACACCGGGGAGCTGTTTTTT. Translation gives CASSLVRGNTGELFF.